One sample yielded the 8 T cell receptor beta chains listed below, sequenced in a study of cytomegalovirus exposure and HLA in healthy donors. Primers: 60 Vbeta forward and 13 Jbeta reverse. Sequenced by immunoSEQ multiplex PCR; TCRdb stores in-frame clones only, minus some. The table shows around 38,000 clones, with roughly 67% occurring only once. Source material: PBMCs. The receptors derive from a man aged 45-60 years in good health and CMV-seropositive.

The chain couples TRBV7-3 to TRBJ2-1; TRBD2 matches 10 bases. Trimming at V came to 5 bases and at J to 3 bases, leaving 1 base not matched to a gene. The CDR3 extends over 14 amino acids. Germline CDR1 reads SGHTA; CDR2 reads FQGTGA. The CDR3 sequence is CASSPSGGYNEQFF. DNA for the CDR3: TGTGCCAGCAGCCCTAGCGGGGGCTACAATGAGCAGTTCTTC.

The chain joins TRBV4-2 to TRBJ1-2; 7 bases are a match to TRBD1. CDR1 LGHNA and CDR2 YNFKEQ come from the germline V gene. The ends lost 4 bases at V and 5 bases at J; junction bases unmatched: 4. The CDR3 runs 13 residues. Written as DNA, the CDR3 is TGTGCCAGCAGCCCCAGGGGGGAGTATGGCTACACCTTC. The encoded protein is CASSPRGEYGYTF.

This clone appeared once. One end of the junction fails to match germline, which may point to a read error. The chain combines TRBV2 with TRBJ2-7; D is unresolved. Germline-derived CDR1 and CDR2 are SNHLY and FYNNEI. CDR3 length: 12 residues. Here the CDR3 reads CASSEASCEQYF. The CDR3 nucleotides read TGTGCCAGCAGTGAAGCCTCCTGCGAGCAGTACTTC.

This chain connects TRBV6-6 to TRBJ1-1; TRBD1 might be the D (5 bases). The germline V and J ends were trimmed by 10 bases and 8 bases, with 17 bases remaining between them. This CDR3 has 12 amino acids. From germline, CDR1 is MNHNY and CDR2 SVGAGI (reference sequence). This chain's CDR3 is CAIQGARGEAFF. CDR3 bases: TGTGCCATCCAAGGGGCACGGGGGGAAGCTTTCTTT.

The V and J genes are TRBV5-4 and TRBJ2-7, with 8 bases matching TRBD2. The CDR3 totals 17 residues. Per the germline V gene, CDR1 is SGHNT and CDR2 is YYREEE (reference sequence). Trimming at V came to 4 bases and at J to 2 bases, leaving 14 bases not matched to a gene. The CDR3 spells CASSGAGAGGLTYEQYF. CDR3 nucleotides: TGTGCCAGCAGCGGAGCCGGGGCGGGGGGCCTTACCTACGAGCAGTACTTC.

The chain carries TRBV7-2 and TRBJ2-7; maybe TRBD2 (5 bases). CDR3 length: 13 residues. Deletions cut 1 base from V and 13 bases from J, with 17 bases between. Germline V lookup: CDR1 SGHTA, CDR2 FQGNSA. In nucleotides, the CDR3 is TGTGCCAGCAGCTTAGAAGGAATAGCGTCGATATACTTC. Translating gives CASSLEGIASIYF. Filled out from reference TRBV7-2 and TRBJ2-7, the complete variable domain reads GAGVSQSPSNKVTEKGKDVELRCDPISGHTALYWYRQSLGQGLEFLIYFQGNSAPDKSGLPSDRFSAERTGGSVSTLTIQRTQQEDSAVYLCASSLEGIASIYFGPGTRLTVT.

This clone was seen once. The chain recombines TRBV9 with TRBJ2-7; no definite D call. Germline V CDR1 and CDR2: SGDLS, YYNGEE. This CDR3 has 14 amino acids. V lost 7 bases, J lost 6 bases, and 20 bases lay in between. The CDR3 coding sequence is TGTGCCAGCTCAACCTCGTCGGGTTTGGGCGAGCAGTACTTC. Amino acid sequence: CASSTSSGLGEQYF.

This clone was found a few times. The rearrangement uses TRBV7-9 and TRBJ1-4; TRBD1 might be the D (5 bases). The germline CDR1 and CDR2 sequences are SEHNR and FQNEAQ (reference sequence). V was shortened by 3 bases and J by 5 bases, with 10 bases between the two germline ends. The CDR3 is 14 residues long. The DNA of the CDR3 is TGTGCCAGCAGCTTTCTGGGGCCGAATGAAAAACTGTTTTTT. Amino acids: CASSFLGPNEKLFF.